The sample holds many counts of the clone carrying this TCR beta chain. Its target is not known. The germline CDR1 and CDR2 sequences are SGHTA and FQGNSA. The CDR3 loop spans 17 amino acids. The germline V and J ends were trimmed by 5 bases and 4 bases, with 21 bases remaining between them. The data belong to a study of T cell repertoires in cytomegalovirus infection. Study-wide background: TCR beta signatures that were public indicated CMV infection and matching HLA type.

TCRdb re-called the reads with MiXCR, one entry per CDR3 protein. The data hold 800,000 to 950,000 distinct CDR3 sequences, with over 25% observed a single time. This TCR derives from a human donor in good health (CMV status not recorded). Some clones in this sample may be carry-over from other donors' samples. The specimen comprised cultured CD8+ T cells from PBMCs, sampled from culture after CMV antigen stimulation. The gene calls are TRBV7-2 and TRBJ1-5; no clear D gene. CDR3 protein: CASSPRFVPTGNQPQHF. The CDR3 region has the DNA TGTGCCAGCAGCCCTAGGTTCGTACCCACCGGTAATCAGCCCCAGCATTTT.